Below, 2 T cell receptor beta chains from the same sample are listed, as sequenced in a study of shared clonotypes between healthy human individuals. Using immunoSEQ multiplex PCR, the repertoire was profiled, and TCRdb retains in-frame clones only, with some absent. The sample holds 2 million to 2.5 million clones, approximately 93% seen once. The sequenced sample was naive CD4+ T cells from PBMCs. Subset here: CD45RA+ positively selected. Source of these receptors: a man younger than 30 in good health. Some clones in this sample may be carry-over from other donors' samples.

The chain couples TRBV27 to TRBJ2-7; tentative D call: TRBD2 (5 bases). Germline values: CDR1 MNHEY, CDR2 SMNVEV (reference sequence). This CDR3 spans 13 amino acids. V gave up 9 bases and J gave up 7 bases, with 19 bases separating them. The CDR3 reads CASARMPTGEQYF. CDR3 coding DNA: TGTGCCAGTGCCCGGATGCCCACGGGGGAGCAGTACTTC.

The chain is built from TRBV28 and TRBJ1-5; D not resolved. The ends were cut back, 2 bases at V and 2 bases at J, with 7 bases in the middle. This CDR3 region has 14 residues. The germline CDR1 and CDR2 sequences are MDHEN and SYDVKM. This chain's CDR3 is CASSLGSRNQPQHF. Here the CDR3 DNA reads TGTGCCAGCAGTTTAGGGTCACGCAATCAGCCCCAGCATTTT.